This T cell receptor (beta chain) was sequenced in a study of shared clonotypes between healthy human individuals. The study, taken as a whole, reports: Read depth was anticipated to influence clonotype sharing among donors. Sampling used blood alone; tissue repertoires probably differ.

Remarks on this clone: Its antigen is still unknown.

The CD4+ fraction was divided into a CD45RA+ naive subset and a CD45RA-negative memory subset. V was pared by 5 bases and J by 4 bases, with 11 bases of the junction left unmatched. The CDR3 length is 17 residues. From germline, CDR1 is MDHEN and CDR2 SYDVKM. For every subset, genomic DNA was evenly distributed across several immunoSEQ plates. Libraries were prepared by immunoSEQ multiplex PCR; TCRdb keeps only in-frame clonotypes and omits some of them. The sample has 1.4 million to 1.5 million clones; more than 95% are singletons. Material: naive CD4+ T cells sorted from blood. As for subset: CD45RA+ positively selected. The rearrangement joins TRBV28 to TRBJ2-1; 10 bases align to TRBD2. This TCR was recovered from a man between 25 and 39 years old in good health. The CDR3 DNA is TGTGCCAGCAGTACCAGCGGGAGGGCCTGGACGTACAATGAGCAGTTCTTC. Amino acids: CASSTSGRAWTYNEQFF.